This is a list of T cell receptor beta chains from one sample in a study of blood T cell repertoires in COVID-19. Sequenced by immunoSEQ multiplex PCR; TCRdb stores in-frame clones only, minus some. The sample carries about 210,000 clones, roughly 86% recorded once. The sequencing input was peripheral blood. The receptors originated from a woman aged 45-65 years with active or convalescent COVID-19. The CDR3 runs from the conserved cysteine through the conserved F or W. A D gene is named only where the DNA matches it firmly. Rows give clone size only sometimes, using once, few, many, or a class for an expanded clone.

v_call	clone_size	d_call	j_call	cdr3_aa	cdr3_nt
TRBV28	NA	TRBD1	TRBJ1-5	CASKSLETGSNQPQHF	TGTGCCAGCAAAAGTCTCGAGACAGGGAGCAATCAGCCCCAGCATTTT
TRBV28	NA	TRBD1	TRBJ1-1	CASRPGQGHTEAFF	TGTGCCAGCAGACCGGGACAGGGGCACACTGAAGCTTTCTTT
TRBV6-1	NA	NA	TRBJ1-1	CASSERELGAFF	TGTGCCAGCAGTGAAAGGGAACTAGGGGCTTTCTTT
TRBV19	NA	NA	TRBJ1-2	CASSLGTRVSYGYTF	TGTGCCAGTAGTTTGGGAACCAGGGTATCATATGGCTACACCTTC
TRBV6-2/TRBV6-3	NA	TRBD2	TRBJ2-1	CASSPSRGLANEQFF	TGTGCCAGCAGCCCCTCACGGGGACTAGCAAATGAGCAGTTCTTC
TRBV28	NA	NA	TRBJ1-3	CASKGNSGNTIYF	TGTGCCAGCAAGGGGAACTCTGGAAACACCATATATTTT
TRBV19	NA	NA	TRBJ1-5	CASSEESNQPQHF	TGTGCCAGTAGTGAGGAGAGCAATCAGCCCCAGCATTTT
TRBV19	NA	NA	TRBJ2-2	CASRVHNTGELFF	TGTGCCAGCAGGGTTCACAACACCGGGGAGCTGTTTTTT
TRBV6-5	NA	NA	TRBJ2-7	CATQTGGRIYEQYF	TGTGCCACCCAAACTGGAGGCAGGATCTACGAGCAGTACTTC
TRBV24-1	few	NA	TRBJ1-1	CATSAGVRAEAFF	TGTGCCACCAGTGCGGGGGTACGGGCTGAAGCTTTCTTT
TRBV18	NA	TRBD1	TRBJ1-6	CASSGQYNSPLHF	TGTGCCAGCTCGGGACAGTATAATTCACCCCTCCACTTT
TRBV27	NA	TRBD1	TRBJ1-1	CASSLDRGNWVTEAFF	TGTGCCAGCAGTTTGGACAGGGGAAATTGGGTCACTGAAGCTTTCTTT
TRBV3-1/TRBV3-2	NA	TRBD2	TRBJ2-7	CASSPRDAGGYEQYF	TGTGCCAGCAGCCCTCGGGATGCGGGGGGTTACGAGCAGTACTTC
TRBV19	NA	TRBD1	TRBJ1-1	CASRDRYLMNTEAFF	TGTGCCAGTAGGGACAGGTACCTCATGAACACTGAAGCTTTCTTT
TRBV2	NA	NA	TRBJ2-2	CASSEEAGTGELFF	TGTGCCAGCAGTGAGGAGGCGGGGACCGGGGAGCTGTTTTTT
TRBV19	NA	NA	TRBJ1-5	CASSTQGSGGNQPQHF	TGTGCCAGTAGTACGCAGGGTAGTGGTGGCAATCAGCCCCAGCATTTT
TRBV6-5	NA	NA	TRBJ1-4	CASSSGQTTNEKLFF	TGTGCCAGCAGTTCCGGACAGACGACTAATGAAAAACTGTTTTTT
TRBV24-1	NA	TRBD1	TRBJ2-5	CATSLGTGGKTQYF	TGTGCCACCAGTTTGGGGACAGGGGGCAAGACCCAGTACTTC
TRBV7-2	NA	TRBD1	TRBJ1-2	CASSRRTGLGGYTF	TGTGCCAGCAGCCGCCGGACAGGGTTGGGTGGCTACACCTTC
TRBV19	NA	NA	TRBJ1-2	CASSIASTGGYTF	TGTGCCAGTAGTATAGCTTCCACGGGGGGCTACACCTTC
TRBV19	NA	NA	TRBJ1-4	CASSVLQGSGEKLFF	TGTGCCAGTAGTGTTTTACAGGGCTCGGGGGAAAAACTGTTTTTT
TRBV5-1	NA	NA	TRBJ1-4	CASSSAGGFNEKLFF	TGCGCCAGCAGCTCCGCCGGCGGCTTTAATGAAAAACTGTTTTTT
TRBV10-3	NA	NA	TRBJ1-6	CAISPGQSNSPLHF	TGTGCCATCAGCCCCGGACAGAGTAATTCACCCCTCCACTTT
TRBV5-1	once	TRBD1	TRBJ2-5	CASGIGTGLAQETQYF	TGCGCCAGCGGGATCGGGACAGGCCTTGCTCAAGAGACCCAGTACTTC
TRBV6-6	NA	NA	TRBJ1-1	CASSYSNGNTEAFF	TGTGCCAGCAGTTACTCGAACGGGAACACTGAAGCTTTCTTT
TRBV19	NA	TRBD1	TRBJ1-6	CASSIRDRYNSPLHF	TGTGCCAGTAGTATCCGGGACAGATATAATTCACCCCTCCACTTT